This TCR beta chain originates from a study of tumor-infiltrating lymphocytes in primary liver carcinoma (TCRdb year 2017). Regarding the research as a whole: Of the five patients, three men and two women aged 30 to 69 years, four had hepatocellular carcinoma and one had combined HCC and intrahepatic cholangiocarcinoma. Tumors of the five patients were stage T1-T3 N0M0 with maximum diameters of roughly 4 to 11 cm. Each sample produced about 3.5 to 8 million productive TCRbeta reads, and read depth showed no significant difference between tissue types. The study combined TCRbeta repertoire sequencing, expression microarrays and whole-exome sequencing across five regions of each liver tumor, with adjacent normal tissue and blood. A total of some 35 specimens from 5 patients went through TCRbeta repertoire sequencing, namely 25 tumor regions, 5 adjacent noncancerous liver tissues and 5 peripheral blood samples. To link TCRbeta repertoire diversity with the local molecular phenotype, the 25 or so tumor region samples were profiled using Agilent mRNA microarrays. Technical replicate repertoires showed high reproducibility, with mean shared-clone rates about 0.91 and correlation coefficients above 0.95. General findings and caveats noted by the study authors: Only about 7-25% of top clones were found in all five regions of a tumor, suggesting spatial heterogeneity of tumor-infiltrating T cells. Repertoire overlap was higher between tumor regions (mean roughly 36%) than tumor-adjacent (approximately 17%) or tumor-blood (approximately 15%) pairs, consistent with antigen-driven expansion. A significantly larger repertoire fraction was made up by the top 250 clones in tumors than in blood (p = 0.039). Comparison of CD4+ and CD8+ T cell repertoires was precluded by the use of bulk unsorted samples. Only the TCR beta chain was sequenced, which likely underestimates true repertoire diversity because unpaired alpha chains were not captured. With just a few patients in the study, the authors point out that the findings should be validated in a larger study.

Using a constant-region primer and ProtoScript II reverse transcriptase, TCRbeta-specific cDNA was reverse-transcribed from about 460 ng total RNA. Three nested multiplex PCR rounds, following a slightly modified ARM-PCR procedure, were used to build the TCRbeta libraries. The first two PCR rounds used multiplex TRBV1-TRBV30 forward primers with a Cbeta reverse primer, each for approximately 10 cycles. Sample barcodes and Illumina adapters were added in a final 25-cycle PCR with Deep VentR polymerase. Before sequencing, amplicons of 200-500 bp were purified from gel using a QIAquick gel extraction kit. An Illumina HiSeq 2500 was used to sequence the TCRbeta amplicons with 250-bp paired-end reads. The study's own analysis went as follows. Trimmomatic v0.33 was used to quality-trim the reads, and FLASH v1.2.11 was used to merge paired reads so that full CDR3 sequences could be recovered. V, D and J germline segments were assigned to the rearranged TCRbeta sequences by MiGEC v1.2.1b. Clonotype statistics, along with Shannon-Wiener diversity indices, were calculated using VDJtools v1.0.0. To reduce sampling bias, subsequent analyses other than the diversity analysis used only the 250 most abundant clonotypes in each sample. TCRdb redid the processing of the public reads, applying fastp at Q25 and MiXCR, and retained in-frame beta chains. Entries are consolidated by CDR3 protein sequence, retaining the most common genes and DNA. TCRdb's processing, not the study's, gives the V and J calls here. This sample holds about 200,000 distinct CDR3 sequences; about 82% were observed only once. Less than 20% of the sample rests with the top ten.

Total RNA and DNA were co-extracted from around 18-30 mg of bulk tissue with the AllPrep DNA/RNA mini kit, without cell sorting. Roughly five patients with histopathologically diagnosed primary liver carcinoma underwent surgical resection in China between 2015 and 2016. At the time of sampling, the patients had chronic HBV infection and had not received any treatment. Each tumor was sampled at five spatially separated regions: the tumor centre plus the superior, inferior, left-lateral and right-lateral poles. Histological examination found more than 80% viable tumor cells in every tumor sample. Pieces of fresh tumor and adjacent tissue were cut in half, with one half kept in RNAlater at -80 degrees C and the other half sent for histology. Looking up the germline V gene yields CDR1 SGHAT and CDR2 FQNNGV. The junction shows trimming of 1 base on V and 5 bases on J, and the gene matches do not reach 10 bases of it. The CDR3 is 17 amino acids long, termini counted. Only the CDR3 DNA is retained, 51 bases long and in frame from the first base.

Note on this clonotype: No antigen is known for it. This CDR3 fails to terminate in the conserved phenylalanine or tryptophan, so it likely reflects a read error.

Sequencing was carried out using tumor tissue from primary liver carcinoma. The receptor comes from a man in his forties or fifties with primary liver carcinoma and hepatitis B virus infection. The rearranged chain carries TRBV11-2 and TRBJ2-5, with 10 bases aligning to TRBD2. Here the CDR3 is given as CASSLGLCSGRHETQYL. The sequenced DNA: TGTGCCAGCAGCTTAGGGCTGTGTAGCGGGAGGCATGAGACCCAGTACTTG.